The clone carrying this T cell receptor beta chain has only a few counts. Its target is not known. V lost 7 bases to trimming and J lost 5 bases, with 20 bases between them. From germline, CDR1 is LGHDT and CDR2 YNNKEL (reference sequence). CDR3 length equals 15 residues. Using a J-beta primer mix together with a sample-barcoded 5' primer, a second PCR was run for roughly 7 to 11 cycles. From the 5' RACE reads, TCRdb called clonotypes with MiXCR, one entry per CDR3 protein. The data show about a million distinct CDR3 sequences, roughly 48% seen once. The data belong to a study of blood T cells in healthy people across ages. Study-wide background: Template switching captured about one barcoded beta molecule per two T cells.

Study findings and constraints: Donors of long life had a larger count of naive CD4+ cells and greater diversity than aged donors.

The specimen was blood. This chain links TRBV3-1 with TRBJ1-1, with D perhaps TRBD1 (5 bases). This TCR came from a man under 40 in good health. CDR3 residues: CASTLRGGIVTEAFF. The CDR3 DNA sequence: TGTGCCAGCACCCTACGGGGGGGGATAGTAACTGAAGCTTTCTTT.